This TCR beta chain was obtained from a study of shared clonotypes between healthy human individuals. The V and J ends lost 2 bases and 0 bases, in that order; junction bases with no gene match: 12. The CDR3 covers 18 residues. Germline loops: CDR1 LGHNA, CDR2 YNFKEQ. The sequencing of unsorted PBMC DNA took place on ten immunoSEQ deep assay plates. Data came from immunoSEQ multiplex PCR; TCRdb stores just in-frame clones and leaves some out. The table lists around 500,000 clones, around 80% of them singletons. Sample: PBMCs. This TCR was recovered from a woman aged 40 to 55 in good health. Some clones in this sample may be carry-over from other donors' samples. The chain combines TRBV4-2 with TRBJ2-7; 8 bases are shared with TRBD2. CDR3 sequence: CASSQQAPTSGASYEQYF. The DNA of the CDR3 is TGTGCCAGCAGCCAACAGGCCCCCACTAGCGGAGCCTCCTACGAGCAGTACTTC.